This entry is about one TCR beta chain. This clone was counted ten times or more. Its antigen specificity is not known. Base qualities are not at hand, and no much larger clone is one base apart. Other DNA variants within this sample encode the same CDR3. The sample originates from a study of beta chain features in type 1 diabetes (dated by TCRdb to the late 2010s). Notes on the research overall: Mean age, gender distribution, total cell number and subset yield did not differ between patients and healthy donors. Across all samples, approximately 100 million sorted cells were examined, and cell number per subset correlated strongly with RNA yield. Naive and central memory subsets were obtained from all 30 or so donors, but regulatory and stem cell-like memory subsets were isolated from only 8 patients and roughly 8 healthy donors. The study compared TCRB repertoires of sorted circulating CD4+ T cell subsets between recently diagnosed type 1 diabetes patients and matched healthy donors. Findings and caveats that apply to the study as a whole: Type 1 diabetes patients showed a moderate but significant shortening of TCRB CDR3 length in all four CD4+ subsets. The naive, central memory and regulatory TCRB repertoires appeared to resemble one another more closely among patients than among healthy donors. Sequencing cDNA rather than genomic DNA could over-represent highly expressing activated cells, although activation and CD3 levels did not differ between groups. Only small numbers of individuals were included in the HLA sub-analyses, which left unresolved whether HLA type had any influence on TCRB rearrangement. PCR may preferentially amplify shorter templates, but because patient and control samples were amplified and corrected together, any resulting skew would affect both groups equally. Fewer insertions and more nucleotide deletions at VDJ recombination sites were observed in patients with type 1 diabetes, implying thymic rearrangement abnormalities.

Each donor gave one peripheral blood draw, averaging about 120 mL, which was collected into heparinised tubes. Naive, central memory, regulatory and stem cell-like memory CD4+ T cells were sorted on a BD FACSAria II using a panel including CD45RO, CCR7, CD25, CD127, CD95 and CD27. Purity was above 95% for every sorted population. PBMCs were separated immediately by Lymphoprep density gradient centrifugation and were stained directly, without being cultured. To minimize batch effects, samples were stained and sorted in pairs, one healthy donor with one patient per experiment. All of the isolated RNA was reverse transcribed with the High Capacity cDNA Reverse Transcription Kit, so expressed TCRB transcripts were sequenced. Deep immunoSEQ sequencing was applied to naive, central memory and regulatory T cell samples, giving an average of around 3.8 million total reads per sample. Sorted cells were lysed in RLT buffer and RNA was extracted with DNase-treated RNeasy Micro or Mini kits, depending on cell number. To prevent cross-contamination, every cell subset was processed on its own, while patient and healthy donor samples were processed together. The immunoSEQ multiplex PCR was used to amplify TCRB sequences from cDNA, generating 87-bp fragments that spanned the CDR3 region. Amplicons were sequenced on the Illumina HiSeq platform. Per the authors' processing: PCR bias was corrected computationally using synthetic template baselines, and reads within Hamming distance 2 were collapsed, with unmergeable singletons discarded. Reads were aligned to IMGT to assign V, D and J genes, CDR3 length, and insertions or deletions at six rearrangement sites. Within each subset, clonotype counts were normalized to the number of sorted cells before true diversity and Gini coefficients were calculated with the tcR R package. Repertoire sharing was quantified using the overlap coefficient calculated on TCRB nucleotide sequences. As a proxy for the pre-selection repertoire, out-of-frame TCRB sequences from naive cells were analyzed. This is the immuneACCESS table as TCRdb keeps it, with only in-frame sequences that have V and J called. A part of the clones is gone; compared with another copy, unresolved V genes explain less than half, and the rest is unexplained. That table is the source of V, J and clone size, and D and trimming were worked out from the DNA. The sample table holds 900,000 or so clones, of which around a sixth were seen once. Jointly, the top ten make up around 0.02% of the sample.

A distance of 9 bases separates the germline ends of V and J, which lose 4 bases and 7 bases respectively. Via the germline V gene (reference sequence), CDR1 is SGHNT and CDR2 YYREEE. The cysteine opens and the phenylalanine closes a CDR3 of 12 amino acids. Solely the CDR3 DNA is kept, with 36 bases framed from the first base. This sequence originates from a woman younger than 35 in good health. Recombination joined TRBV5-4 with TRBJ2-1; the D gene identity is not certain. Sequencing was carried out using naive CD4+ T cells from blood. Per the publication, the cell subset or site label means: true naive CD4+ T cells. The encoded CDR3 is CASSALVNEQFF. The DNA sequence reads TGTGCCAGCAGCGCCCTAGTGAATGAGCAGTTCTTC.